This entry describes one T cell receptor (beta chain). The assay was immunoSEQ multiplex PCR, and TCRdb's table has in-frame clones only and misses some. The table shows 2 million to 2.5 million clones, with approximately 95% occurring only once. Germline CDR1 and CDR2: MNHNS and SASEGT. V lost 3 bases, J lost 7 bases, and 16 bases lay in between. The CDR3 contains 16 residues. This entry comes from a study of shared clonotypes between healthy human individuals. This TCR derives from a man in his late teens or twenties in good health. The chain is built from TRBV6-1 and TRBJ1-6, with D perhaps TRBD1 (6 bases). Material: naive CD4+ T cells sorted from blood. Subset denoted: CD45RA+ positively selected. CDR3 sequence: CASSDNGQRRNSPLHF. CDR3 DNA sequence: TGTGCCAGCAGTGACAACGGACAGCGGAGAAATTCACCCCTCCACTTT.